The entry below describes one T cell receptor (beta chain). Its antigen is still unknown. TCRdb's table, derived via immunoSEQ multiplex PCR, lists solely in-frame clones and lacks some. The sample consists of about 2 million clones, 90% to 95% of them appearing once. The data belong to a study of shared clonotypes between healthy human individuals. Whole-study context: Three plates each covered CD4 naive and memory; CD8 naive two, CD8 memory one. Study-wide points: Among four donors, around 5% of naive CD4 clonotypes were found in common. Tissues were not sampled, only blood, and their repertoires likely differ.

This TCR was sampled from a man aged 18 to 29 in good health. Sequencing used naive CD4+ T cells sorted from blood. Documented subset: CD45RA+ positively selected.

This chain's CDR3 is CASSPTPRAGKVGNEQFF. The CDR3, as DNA: TGTGCCAGCTCACCGACACCCCGGGCAGGGAAGGTAGGCAATGAGCAGTTCTTC. V is TRBV18 and J is TRBJ2-1; tentative D call: TRBD1 (5 bases). V dropped 3 bases and J dropped 6 bases, with 24 bases sitting between them. The germline V gene encodes CDR1 KGHSH and CDR2 LQKENI. The CDR3 has 18 amino acids. Full variable domain (missing parts from reference TRBV18 and TRBJ2-1): NAGVMQNPRHLVRRRGQEARLRCSPMKGHSHVYWYRQLPEEGLKFMVYLQKENIIDESGMPKERFSAEFPKEGPSILRIQQVVRGDSAAYFCASSPTPRAGKVGNEQFFGPGTRLTVL.